This TCR beta chain was captured in a study of blood T cell repertoires in COVID-19. The length of the CDR3 is 15 residues. Germline CDR1 DFQATT, CDR2 SNEGSKA (reference sequence). The ends were cut back, 3 bases at V and 1 base at J, with 12 bases in the middle. The protocol was immunoSEQ multiplex PCR, while the TCRdb copy is restricted to in-frame clones and leaves out a portion. This sample has approximately 230,000 clones, with more than 70% found just once. The clonotype originates from a man older than 75 with acute or convalescent COVID-19. Sequencing input: peripheral blood. The chain links TRBV20-1 to TRBJ2-2, with D possibly being TRBD1 (5 bases). The CDR3 protein is CSASKGDGNTGELFF. CDR3 coding DNA: TGCAGTGCTAGTAAAGGGGATGGGAACACCGGGGAGCTGTTTTTT.